Below, 6 T cell receptor beta chains from the same sample are listed, as sequenced in a study of blood T cell repertoires in COVID-19. The assay was immunoSEQ multiplex PCR, and TCRdb's table has in-frame clones only and misses some. The sample yields under 300,000 clones, 80% to 90% seen once. Material: PBMCs or T cells enriched from blood (not recorded which). Receptors originate from a woman between 18 and 30 years old who had recovered from COVID-19.

This clone came up a few times. The chain has TRBV19 and TRBJ1-3; 7 bases line up with TRBD1. This CDR3 spans 15 amino acids. J lost 0 bases, V lost 8 bases, and 7 bases had no gene match. From germline, CDR1 is LNHDA and CDR2 SQIVND (reference sequence). The CDR3 here is CASGGGRSSGNTIYF. The CDR3 DNA reads as TGTGCCAGTGGAGGGGGCAGGAGCTCTGGAAACACCATATATTTT. Complete variable domain (other parts from reference TRBV19 and TRBJ1-3): DGGITQSPKYLFRKEGQNVTLSCEQNLNHDAMYWYRQDPGQGLRLIYYSQIVNDFQKGDIAEGYSVSREKKESFPLTVTSAQKNPTAFYLCASGGGRSSGNTIYFGEGSWLTVV.

The chain carries TRBV27 and TRBJ1-2, with 12 bases aligning to TRBD1. Germline trimming cut 5 bases from V and 5 bases from J; bases unmatched to any gene: 9. The CDR3 length is 16 residues. The germline CDR1 and CDR2 sequences are MNHEY and SMNVEV (reference sequence). Written as DNA, the CDR3 is TGTGCCAGCAGTGGTCCTTGGGACAGGGGGCTTTATGGCTACACCTTC. Its protein product is CASSGPWDRGLYGYTF.

This clone appeared once. The rearrangement links TRBV25-1 to TRBJ2-5, with 7 bases identical to TRBD2. In germline, CDR1 is MGHDK, CDR2 SYGVNS. The CDR3 loop spans 16 amino acids. V trimming: 3 bases; J trimming: 5 bases; junction bases outside the gene matches: 12. CDR3 region: CASSERTSEWRETQYF. Written as DNA, the CDR3 is TGTGCCAGCAGTGAGCGCACTAGCGAATGGAGGGAGACCCAGTACTTC. The complete variable domain, with remaining parts taken from reference TRBV25-1 and TRBJ2-5, reads EADIYQTPRYLVIGTGKKITLECSQTMGHDKMYWYQQDPGMELHLIHYSYGVNSTEKGDLSSESTVSRIRTEHFPLTLESARPSHTSQYLCASSERTSEWRETQYFGPGTRLLVL.

The rearrangement joins TRBV30 to TRBJ2-1; 9 nucleotides align to TRBD2. From germline, CDR1 is GTSNPN and CDR2 SVGIG (reference sequence). V shed 3 bases and J 4 bases; nucleotides not matched to a gene: 7. The CDR3 is 15 residues long. In nucleotides, the CDR3 is TGTGCCTGGAGGGGACTAGCCTACACTTACAATGAGCAGTTCTTC. Amino acids: CAWRGLAYTYNEQFF. The whole variable domain, remainder taken from reference TRBV30 and TRBJ2-1, is SQTIHQWPATLVQPVGSPLSLECTVEGTSNPNLYWYRQAAGRGLQLLFYSVGIGQISSEVPQNLSASRPQDRQFILSSKKLLLSDSGFYLCAWRGLAYTYNEQFFGPGTRLTVL.

V usage is TRBV9 and J usage is TRBJ2-3; unclear D gene. This CDR3 is 14 amino acids long. The V gene's germline CDR1 is SGDLS and CDR2 YYNGEE. The V end lost 2 bases, the J end lost 4 bases, and 11 bases lay between the germline ends. The DNA for the CDR3 is TGTGCCAGCAGCGTGTCTAGTCATCCAGATACGCAGTATTTT. This gives the protein CASSVSSHPDTQYF. Full variable domain (remainder filled in from reference TRBV9 and TRBJ2-3): DSGVTQTPKHLITATGQRVTLRCSPRSGDLSVYWYQQSLDQGLQFLIQYYNGEERAKGNILERFSAQQFPDLHSELNLSSLELGDSALYFCASSVSSHPDTQYFGPGTRLTVL.

This sequence joins TRBV12-3 or TRBV12-4 and TRBJ2-1, with TRBD1 as a possible D gene (5 bases). The CDR3 sequence is 13 residues long. The germline V and J ends were trimmed by 4 bases and 6 bases, with 10 bases remaining between them. CDR3 region: CASSYFRGNEQFF. CDR3 nucleotides: TGTGCCAGCAGTTATTTTAGGGGCAATGAGCAGTTCTTC.